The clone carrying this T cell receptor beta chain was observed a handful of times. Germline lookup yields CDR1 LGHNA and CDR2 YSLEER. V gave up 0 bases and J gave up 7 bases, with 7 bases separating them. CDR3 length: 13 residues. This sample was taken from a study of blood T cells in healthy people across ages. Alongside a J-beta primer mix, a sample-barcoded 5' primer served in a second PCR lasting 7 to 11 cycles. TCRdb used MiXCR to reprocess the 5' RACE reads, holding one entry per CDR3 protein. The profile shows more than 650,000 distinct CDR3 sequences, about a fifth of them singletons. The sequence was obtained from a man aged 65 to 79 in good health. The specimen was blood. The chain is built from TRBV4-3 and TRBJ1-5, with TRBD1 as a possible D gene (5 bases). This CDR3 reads CASSQEWGQPQHF. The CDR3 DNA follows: TGCGCCAGCAGCCAAGAGTGGGGCCAGCCCCAGCATTTT.